This T cell receptor beta chain was identified during a study of Ad26.COV2.S vaccination and SARS-CoV-2 variants. For the study at large: Each vaccinee took Ad26.COV2.S intramuscularly, once or twice 56 days apart. Study-wide points: From the TCR breadth and depth analyses, total T cell responses may have been underestimated.

Noted treatment: some 20 received Ad26.COV2.S at low or high dose, single or two shots; 5 received placebo; per-sample allocation not given. Sampling took place 63 days after the first vaccine or placebo injection. In Boston, the donor was an adult between 18-55 years of age. Germline-derived CDR1 and CDR2 are SGHRS and YFSETQ. The V segment lost 0 bases and the J segment 1 base; nucleotides outside the gene matches: 5. The CDR3 runs 16 residues. Points on this clone: Its antigen is currently unknown.

Sequencing was performed with immunoSEQ multiplex PCR; in TCRdb, only in-frame clones are kept and a portion is missing. The sample lists approximately 420,000 clones; approximately 87% were seen once. Sequencing used peripheral blood, obtained in a trial of Ad26.COV2.S vaccine versus placebo. The sequence derives from a person aged 18-60 years who received the Ad26.COV2.S COVID-19 vaccine or a placebo. The genes are TRBV5-1 and TRBJ1-1; 8 bases fit TRBD1. The CDR3: CASSLVQGAANTEAFF. In DNA form, the CDR3 reads TGCGCCAGCAGCTTGGTGCAGGGGGCTGCGAACACTGAAGCTTTCTTT.